This T cell receptor beta chain was identified in a study of cytomegalovirus exposure and HLA in healthy donors. The V end was cut by 2 bases, the J end by 6 bases, with 10 bases between. Germline assignment: CDR1 SNHLY and CDR2 FYNNEI. The CDR3 extends over 13 amino acids. 13 Jbeta primers and 60 Vbeta primers were used for the PCR. Using immunoSEQ multiplex PCR, the repertoire was profiled, and TCRdb retains in-frame clones only, with some absent. The table has around 150,000 clones, more than 75% seen once. The gene calls are TRBV2 and TRBJ1-1, with D maybe TRBD1 (6 bases). Sequenced material: PBMCs. This receptor was taken from a male donor in good health and CMV-seronegative. Here the CDR3 DNA reads TGTGCCAGCAGTGAACAGGGGCTCCCTGAAGCTTTCTTT. It is translated as CASSEQGLPEAFF. The full variable domain, in which reference TRBV2 and TRBJ1-1 provide the parts outside the CDR3, is EPEVTQTPSHQVTQMGQEVILRCVPISNHLYFYWYRQILGQKVEFLVSFYNNEISEKSEIFDDQFSVERPDGSNFTLKIRSTKLEDSAMYFCASSEQGLPEAFFGQGTRLTVV.